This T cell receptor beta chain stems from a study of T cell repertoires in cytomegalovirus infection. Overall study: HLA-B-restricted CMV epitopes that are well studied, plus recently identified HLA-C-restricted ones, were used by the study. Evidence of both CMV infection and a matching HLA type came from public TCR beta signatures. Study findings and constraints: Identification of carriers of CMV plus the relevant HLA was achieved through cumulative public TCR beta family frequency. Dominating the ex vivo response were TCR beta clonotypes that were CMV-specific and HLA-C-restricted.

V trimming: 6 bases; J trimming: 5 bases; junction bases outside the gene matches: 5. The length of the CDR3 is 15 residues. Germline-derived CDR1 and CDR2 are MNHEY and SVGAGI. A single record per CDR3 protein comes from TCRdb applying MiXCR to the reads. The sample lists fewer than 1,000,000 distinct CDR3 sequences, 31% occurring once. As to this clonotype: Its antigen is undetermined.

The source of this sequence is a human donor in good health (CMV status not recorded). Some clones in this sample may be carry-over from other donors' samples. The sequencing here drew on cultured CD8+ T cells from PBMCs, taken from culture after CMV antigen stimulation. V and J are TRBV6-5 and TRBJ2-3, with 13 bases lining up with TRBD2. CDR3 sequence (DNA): TGTGCCAGCAGCCCCGGGACTAGCGGGGAAGATACGCAGTATTTT. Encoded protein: CASSPGTSGEDTQYF.